A single sample gave rise to the 21 T cell receptor beta chains below, sequenced in a study of blood T cell repertoires in COVID-19. The assay was immunoSEQ multiplex PCR, and TCRdb's table has in-frame clones only and misses some. Of about 210,000 clones listed, less than 85% are singletons. Input material: peripheral blood. The source is a woman in her seventies with acute or convalescent COVID-19.

The rearrangement links TRBV6-5 to TRBJ1-2; a weak D match, TRBD1 (5 bases). This CDR3 has 13 residues. Germline CDR1 reads MNHEY; CDR2 reads SVGAGI. V shed 6 bases and J shed 4 bases, with 12 bases lying between them. CDR3 amino acids: CASRLTAIYGYTF. The DNA for the CDR3 is TGTGCCAGCAGATTGACAGCTATCTATGGCTACACCTTC.

This clone came up a few times. The CDR3 bases are TGTGCCAGCAGCCTATGGGACAGGGGTGCGGGCGGGGAGCTGTTTTTT. As protein: CASSLWDRGAGGELFF. The chain couples TRBV5-4 to TRBJ2-2, with 10 nucleotides matching TRBD1. The V segment lost 4 bases and the J segment 7 bases; nucleotides outside the gene matches: 10. The V gene's germline CDR1 is SGHNT and CDR2 YYREEE (reference sequence). There are 16 residues in the CDR3.

This sequence joins TRBV5-1 and TRBJ2-7; TRBD1 aligns across 8 bases. This CDR3 spans 14 amino acids. V gave up 4 bases and J gave up 5 bases; unmatched junction bases: 8. The germline V gene has CDR1 SGHRS and CDR2 YFSETQ. In nucleotides, the CDR3 is TGCGCCAGCAGCCGCTCGACAGGGGTCGACGAGCAGTACTTC. This gives the protein CASSRSTGVDEQYF.

V usage is TRBV18 and J usage is TRBJ2-5, with 7 bases fitting TRBD1. The CDR3 runs to 14 residues. Germline V CDR1 and CDR2: KGHSH, LQKENI. V lost 4 bases and J lost 0; bases outside the gene matches: 2. The CDR3: CASSRTGDQETQYF. The DNA for the CDR3 is TGTGCCAGCTCACGAACAGGGGACCAAGAGACCCAGTACTTC. Complete variable domain (other parts from reference TRBV18 and TRBJ2-5): NAGVMQNPRHLVRRRGQEARLRCSPMKGHSHVYWYRQLPEEGLKFMVYLQKENIIDESGMPKERFSAEFPKEGPSILRIQQVVRGDSAAYFCASSRTGDQETQYFGPGTRLLVL.

The V gene is TRBV5-6, the J gene TRBJ2-5; 8 nucleotides line up with TRBD2. The CDR3 spans 16 residues. CDR1 SGHDT and CDR2 YYEEEE come from the germline V gene. V shed 3 bases, J shed 2 bases, and the junction held 9 bases outside the gene matches. The CDR3 loop reads CASSSTRLAGQETQYF. CDR3 in DNA: TGTGCCAGCAGCTCCACCCGGTTAGCGGGACAAGAGACCCAGTACTTC.

The chain carries TRBV3-1 (or the pseudogene TRBV3-2) and TRBJ2-2, with D perhaps TRBD2 (6 bases). CDR3 length: 17 residues. Germline V lookup: CDR1 LGHDT, CDR2 YNNKEL (reference sequence). The ends were cut back, 4 bases at V and 3 bases at J, with 18 bases in the middle. CDR3 DNA sequence: TGTGCCAGCAGCCCCCCTCGGATAGCGGAATACACCGGGGAGCTGTTTTTT. It translates to CASSPPRIAEYTGELFF.

The V and J genes are TRBV3-1 (or the pseudogene TRBV3-2) and TRBJ1-1; 7 bases line up with TRBD1. This CDR3 is built from 15 residues. Unmatched junction bases numbered 10, after V lost 1 base and J lost 8 bases. CDR1 and CDR2 (germline): LGHDT, YNNKEL (reference sequence). CDR3 nucleotides: TGTGCCAGCAGCCAAGGGCGTTCTGGACAGGTAGAAGCTTTCTTT. This sequence encodes CASSQGRSGQVEAFF.

The CDR3 loop is CASSSGQSYQETQYF. In DNA form, the CDR3 reads TGTGCCAGCAGTTCCGGACAGTCGTACCAAGAGACCCAGTACTTC. The chain recombines TRBV27 with TRBJ2-5; a weak D match, TRBD1 (6 bases). In germline, CDR1 is MNHEY, CDR2 SMNVEV (reference sequence). CDR3 length equals 15 residues. V gave up 4 bases and J gave up 0 bases, with 12 bases separating them.

The rearrangement joins TRBV5-1 to TRBJ2-2; D remains ambiguous. V lost 5 bases, J lost 1 base, and 12 bases lay in between. The CDR3 has 15 residues. Per the germline V gene, CDR1 is SGHRS and CDR2 is YFSETQ. CDR3 in DNA: TGCGCCAGCAGGTTGAGACTCCAGAACACCGGGGAGCTGTTTTTT. Its translation: CASRLRLQNTGELFF. Drawing the rest from reference TRBV5-1 and TRBJ2-2, the complete variable domain is KAGVTQTPRYLIKTRGQQVTLSCSPISGHRSVSWYQQTPGQGLQFLFEYFSETQRNKGNFPGRFSGRQFSNSRSEMNVSTLELGDSALYLCASRLRLQNTGELFFGEGSRLTVL.

This clone has more than one count but fewer than ten. This sequence joins TRBV20-1 and TRBJ2-5, with 11 bases that match TRBD2. This CDR3 contains 15 residues. Germline V gene data show CDR1 as DFQATT and CDR2 as SNEGSKA (reference sequence). Trimming removed 3 bases from V and 2 bases from J; junction bases left unmatched: 5. The DNA of the CDR3 is TGCAGTGCTAGTGATGGGACTAGCGGACAAGAGACCCAGTACTTC. It is translated as CSASDGTSGQETQYF.

This chain uses TRBV2 with TRBJ1-1; D not certain. The germline V and J ends were trimmed by 3 bases and 1 base, with 12 bases remaining between them. Germline V gives CDR1 SNHLY, CDR2 FYNNEI. This CDR3 region has 15 residues. CDR3 sequence (DNA): TGTGCCAGCAGTGAGCGGGTCGGAGGGAACACTGAAGCTTTCTTT. This sequence encodes CASSERVGGNTEAFF.

The J gene is TRBJ1-2, the V gene TRBV14; 7 bases are shared with TRBD1. Germline V gene sequence: CDR1 SGHDN, CDR2 FVKESK. The length of the CDR3 is 15 residues. V dropped 3 bases and J dropped 5; count of bases not matched to a gene: 9. CDR3 amino acids: CASSHLTGDRYGYTF. CDR3 sequence (DNA): TGTGCCAGCAGCCACCTAACAGGGGACCGTTATGGCTACACCTTC.

This clone was detected ten times or more. V is TRBV19 and J is TRBJ2-3; tentatively, D is TRBD2 (6 bases). This CDR3 comprises 15 residues. Germline CDR1 is LNHDA and CDR2 is SQIVND (reference sequence). The V gene lost 1 base and the J gene lost 2 bases, with 10 bases spanning the gap. CDR3 residues: CASSIGGVHTDTQYF. The CDR3 bases are TGTGCCAGTAGTATAGGCGGGGTGCACACAGATACGCAGTATTTT.

This chain uses TRBV29-1 with TRBJ1-4, with 7 bases matching TRBD1. Germline CDR1 SQVTM, CDR2 ANQGSEA. J lost 3 bases, V lost 7 bases, and 11 bases had no gene match. The CDR3 is 15 residues long. In DNA form, the CDR3 reads TGCAGCGCTCGACAGGGCGAGCGGGCTAATGAAAAACTGTTTTTT. Translating gives CSARQGERANEKLFF.

The chain carries TRBV11-2 and TRBJ1-2, with D tentatively TRBD1 (6 bases). V lost 2 bases and J 8 bases, leaving 15 bases between the germline ends. The CDR3 runs 14 residues. The germline V gene has CDR1 SGHAT and CDR2 FQNNGV. In DNA, the CDR3 is TGTGCCAGCAGCTTAAATGAGCGGGGGCCCGGCTACACCTTC. It translates to CASSLNERGPGYTF. The variable domain in full, completed from reference TRBV11-2 and TRBJ1-2, reads EAGVAQSPRYKIIEKRQSVAFWCNPISGHATLYWYQQILGQGPKLLIQFQNNGVVDDSQLPKDRFSAERLKGVDSTLKIQPAKLEDSAVYLCASSLNERGPGYTFGSGTRLTVV.

V is TRBV24-1 and J is TRBJ1-2; 7 bases are shared with TRBD1. CDR1 is KGHDR and CDR2 is SFDVKD in the germline V gene. The CDR3 length is 15 residues. V shed 4 bases, J shed 2 bases, and the junction held 6 bases outside the gene matches. The CDR3 spells CATSDVVQGNYGYTF. The CDR3 region has the DNA TGTGCCACCAGTGACGTCGTACAGGGGAACTATGGCTACACCTTC.

The chain carries TRBV21-1 and TRBJ1-2; the table gives TRBD1 as D, unverified against the DNA. TRBV21-1 is tagged as a pseudogene. The CDR3 length is 17 residues. The DNA of the CDR3 is TGTGCCAGCAGCAAATGGGCGCGGGACAGACCTTTGTATGGCTACACCTTC. This codes for CASSKWARDRPLYGYTF.

This clone has only a few counts. The chain links TRBV11-2 to TRBJ1-3; D call uncertain. The CDR3 covers 15 residues. Germline V gene data show CDR1 as SGHAT and CDR2 as FQNNGV. V lost 0 bases to trimming and J lost 2 bases, with 8 bases between them. CDR3 region: CASSLDRVPGNTIYF. CDR3 nucleotides: TGTGCCAGCAGCTTAGATCGGGTCCCTGGAAACACCATATATTTT. The entire variable domain, with the rest obtained from reference TRBV11-2 and TRBJ1-3, is as follows: EAGVAQSPRYKIIEKRQSVAFWCNPISGHATLYWYQQILGQGPKLLIQFQNNGVVDDSQLPKDRFSAERLKGVDSTLKIQPAKLEDSAVYLCASSLDRVPGNTIYFGEGSWLTVV.

The genes are TRBV5-8 and TRBJ2-3, with D possibly TRBD1 on 6 matching bases. This CDR3 contains 15 residues. Deletions cut 1 base from V and 2 bases from J, with 11 bases between. Per germline, CDR1 SGHTS and CDR2 YDEGEE. CDR3 sequence: CASSLLQGYTDTQYF. The CDR3 nucleotides are TGTGCCAGCAGCTTGTTACAGGGATACACAGATACGCAGTATTTT.

The rearrangement uses TRBV2 and TRBJ2-2, with no clear D. CDR1 and CDR2 from the germline V gene are SNHLY and FYNNEI. V lost 7 bases, J lost 1 base, and 10 bases lay in between. CDR3 size: 14 residues. CDR3 sequence (DNA): TGTGCCAGCAAACCTTACGGGAACACCGGGGAGCTGTTTTTT. Protein sequence: CASKPYGNTGELFF.

This sequence joins TRBV10-1 and TRBJ2-2, with 8 nucleotides matching TRBD2. CDR1 and CDR2 (germline): WNHNN, SYGVQD (reference sequence). The trim removed 6 bases at V and 7 bases at J, leaving 10 bases unmatched. The CDR3 is made up of 15 amino acids. CDR3 sequence (DNA): TGCGCCAGCAGCCTATCGGGGGGGCGAGGCGGGGAGCTGTTTTTT. It specifies CASSLSGGRGGELFF.